The clone carrying this TCR beta chain showed up just a few times. The sample comes from a study of blood T cell repertoires in COVID-19. Study background: The United States, Italy and Spain supplied acute and convalescent COVID-19 samples. PBMCs, B-cell-depleted T cells, or T cells provided the cDNA or gDNA that made up the material.

This CDR3 region has 16 residues. Germline V lookup: CDR1 MDHEN, CDR2 SYDVKM. The V gene end was trimmed by 4 bases and the J gene end by 4 bases; junction bases not matched to a gene: 13. Study members were between roughly 18 and 90 years old and lived in fewer than 30 US regions. Clinical histories supplied by participants themselves formed the basis of cohort assignment. Repertoires were generated with immunoSEQ multiplex PCR, while TCRdb's copy carries only in-frame clones and drops some. Of 200,000 or so clones listed, 80% to 90% are singletons. The source material was PBMCs or T cells enriched from blood (not recorded which). The origin of this receptor is a woman aged 40 to 50 with acute COVID-19. This chain joins TRBV28 and TRBJ2-7; 7 bases are a match to TRBD1. In nucleotides, the CDR3 is TGTGCCAGCAGTTCTTTACAGGGGTCAGGAGATTACGAGCAGTACTTC. It specifies CASSSLQGSGDYEQYF.